The clone carrying this TCR beta chain was detected many times. Its antigen is unknown. The time point denotes: healthy volunteer bleed at 2 weeks. Unfractionated whole blood yielded total RNA. Original data processing: Ranging from roughly 20,000 to 690,600, TCR counts per sample had a median value of approximately 99,000. TCRdb reprocessed the RACE reads with MiXCR, giving one entry per CDR3 protein. TCRdb, rather than the study authors, made the V and J calls. The data contain 75,000 to 100,000 distinct CDR3 sequences, about 8.6% of them singletons. Germline CDR1 MNHNS, CDR2 SASEGT. V lost 4 bases and J lost 6; bases outside the gene matches: 4. The CDR3 spans 16 residues. This specimen belongs to a study of human T cells and chemical hapten exposure. Regarding the study as a whole: Sensitization with DPC brought no change to TCRs above 1 in 1000 in frequency.

V is TRBV6-1 and J is TRBJ2-3; 16 positions agree with TRBD2. This TCR was recovered from a female donor in good health. Some clones in this sample may be carry-over from other donors' samples. Specimen: whole blood. CDR3 in amino acids: CASSAGTSGRGDTQYF. DNA of the CDR3: TGTGCCAGCAGTGCCGGGACTAGCGGGAGGGGGGATACGCAGTATTTT.